The 5 T cell receptor beta chains below all came from one sample that was sequenced in a study of blood T cell repertoires in COVID-19. TCRdb keeps only in-frame clones here, not all; method: immunoSEQ multiplex PCR. Among 90,000 to 120,000 clones, roughly 90% were seen once, and the ten largest hold about 6%. The sample comprised peripheral blood. These receptors all stem from an older woman with acute or convalescent COVID-19.

The CDR3: CAISGQLQETQYF. The CDR3 region has the DNA TGTGCCATCTCGGGACAGCTCCAAGAGACCCAGTACTTC. The rearrangement links TRBV10-3 to TRBJ2-5; 7 nucleotides match TRBD1. With 8 bases clipped from V and 1 base from J, the junction kept 4 bases outside the gene matches. Germline V gives CDR1 ENHRY, CDR2 SYGVKD. CDR3 size: 13 residues.

J is TRBJ2-1 and V is TRBV5-1, with 13 nucleotides matching TRBD2. The CDR3 extends over 16 amino acids. Germline-derived CDR1 and CDR2 are SGHRS and YFSETQ. V shed 3 bases and J 7 bases; nucleotides not matched to a gene: 7. This CDR3 reads CASSSRTSGSENEQFF. Here the CDR3 DNA reads TGCGCCAGCAGCTCGAGGACTAGCGGGAGTGAAAATGAGCAGTTCTTC.

The chain recombines TRBV28 with TRBJ1-2, with 7 bases matching TRBD1. The CDR3 covers 14 residues. Germline-derived CDR1 and CDR2 are MDHEN and SYDVKM. Unmatched junction bases numbered 5, after V lost 4 bases and J lost 3 bases. CDR3: CASSSGDSHYGYTF. Here the CDR3 DNA reads TGTGCCAGCAGTTCCGGGGACAGTCACTATGGCTACACCTTC.

The chain uses TRBV5-1 and TRBJ2-5; 8 nucleotides agree with TRBD2. CDR3 size: 17 residues. The junction had 7 bases not matched to a gene; V was cut back by 0 bases and J by 0 bases. Germline CDR1 reads SGHRS; CDR2 reads YFSETQ. In DNA, the CDR3 is TGCGCCAGCAGCTTGGGGACTAGCAGTACGTACCAAGAGACCCAGTACTTC. Translating it yields CASSLGTSSTYQETQYF. Complete variable domain (other parts from reference TRBV5-1 and TRBJ2-5): KAGVTQTPRYLIKTRGQQVTLSCSPISGHRSVSWYQQTPGQGLQFLFEYFSETQRNKGNFPGRFSGRQFSNSRSEMNVSTLELGDSALYLCASSLGTSSTYQETQYFGPGTRLLVL.

The chain links TRBV5-8 to TRBJ2-7; TRBD2 aligns across 14 bases. Germline-derived CDR1 and CDR2 are SGHTS and YDEGEE. The CDR3 loop spans 14 amino acids. V shed 6 bases, J shed 7 bases, and the junction held 6 bases outside the gene matches. Here the CDR3 DNA reads TGTGCCAGCACGGGACTAGCGGGAGTGGGAGAGCAGTACGTC. Translation gives CASTGLAGVGEQYV.